The clone carrying this TCR beta chain was observed a few times. Its antigen is currently unknown. A second roughly 6 to 12 cycle PCR used barcoded and J-beta primers. TCRdb recomputed calls from the 5' RACE reads with MiXCR, one row per CDR3 protein. The sample carries roughly 700,000 distinct CDR3 sequences, 20% to 25% recorded once. This specimen comes from a study of blood T cells in healthy people across ages. Overall study findings and caveats: Expanded clonotype changes were possibly confounded by unknown donor CMV status.

The CDR3 has 16 residues. Germline loops: CDR1 SQVTM, CDR2 ANQGSEA. The same sample was also used in a study of T cells of mothers and their children.

This TCR derives from a boy between 10 and 17 years old in good health. The sequenced material came from blood. The V call is TRBV29-1, the J call TRBJ2-5, with 12 bases fitting TRBD2. The J call could be wrong; TRBJ2-7 is a better fit for the DNA end. CDR3 sequence (DNA): TGCAGCGTTGAAGTGGCGGCTAGCGGGGGGGATTACGAGCAGTACTTC. It translates to CSVEVAASGGDYEQYF.